This is a list of T cell receptor beta chains from one sample in a study of graft-versus-host responses after intestinal transplantation. The protocol was immunoSEQ multiplex PCR, while the TCRdb copy is restricted to in-frame clones and leaves out a portion. Altogether fewer than 45,000 clones are present, more than 90% being singletons, with the ten largest covering 0.75% to 0.9%. Sample: PBMCs, taken 16 days after intestinal transplant. Every receptor here comes from a human patient who received an intestinal transplant, so some T cells may come from the graft donor. CDR3s include the opening cysteine and the closing phenylalanine or tryptophan. The D gene is left open where the match is weak. Some rows mark clone size as missing; the rest say once, few, many or name a class of expanded clone.

clone_size | d_call | j_call | v_call | cdr3_aa | cdr3_nt
once | TRBD1 | TRBJ2-7 | TRBV7-9 | CASSLTQGVPYEQYF | TGTGCCAGCAGCTTAACGCAGGGGGTTCCCTACGAGCAGTACTTC
. | TRBD2 | TRBJ2-1 | TRBV27 | CASSSIQLREGKLYEQFF | TGTGCCAGCAGTTCCATACAACTGCGGGAGGGAAAATTGTATGAGCAGTTCTTC
. | TRBD1 | TRBJ2-7 | TRBV6-1 | CASSGTGGTYEQYF | TGTGCCAGCAGTGGGACAGGCGGAACCTACGAGCAGTACTTC
. | . | TRBJ1-3 | TRBV6-1 | CASSEGGGGNTIYF | TGTGCCAGCAGTGAAGGGGGCGGTGGAAACACCATATATTTT
. | . | TRBJ1-1 | TRBV27 | CASSALPLYANTEAFF | TGTGCCAGCAGCGCCCTCCCTCTTTACGCGAACACTGAAGCTTTCTTT
once | TRBD2 | TRBJ2-3 | TRBV18 | CASSPPERTSGRGSDTQYF | TGTGCCAGCTCACCACCGGAGCGGACTAGCGGGAGAGGGTCAGATACGCAGTATTTT
once | TRBD2 | TRBJ2-1 | TRBV28 | CASSPPIYGREHNEQFF | TGTGCCAGCAGTCCACCGATTTACGGGAGGGAGCACAATGAGCAGTTCTTC
. | . | TRBJ1-4 | TRBV28 | CASSPIRPNEKLFF | TGTGCCAGCAGTCCCATCCGACCTAATGAAAAACTGTTTTTT
. | TRBD2 | TRBJ2-1 | TRBV19 | CASSPGLAGVEQFF | TGTGCCAGTAGTCCGGGACTAGCGGGAGTAGAGCAGTTCTTC
. | . | TRBJ2-7 | TRBV10-3 | CAISESDPEQYF | TGTGCCATCAGTGAGTCGGATCCGGAGCAGTACTTC
. | . | TRBJ2-7 | TRBV6-4 | CASSPGLGSYEQYF | TGTGCCAGCAGTCCGGGATTAGGATCCTACGAGCAGTACTTC
. | TRBD1 | TRBJ2-3 | TRBV5-1 | CASSSGQGGDTQYF | TGCGCCAGCAGCTCGGGACAGGGGGGAGATACGCAGTATTTT
. | . | TRBJ2-5 | TRBV28 | CASNPTKETQYF | TGTGCCAGCAACCCTACAAAGGAGACCCAGTACTTC
once | . | TRBJ1-1 | TRBV15 | CATSGSFRGNTEAFF | TGTGCCACCAGCGGTAGTTTCAGGGGAAACACTGAAGCTTTCTTT
. | TRBD1 | TRBJ2-7 | TRBV19 | CASSIEGTGPYEQYF | TGTGCCAGTAGTATAGAGGGGACAGGGCCATACGAGCAGTACTTC
. | TRBD1 | TRBJ2-1 | TRBV9 | CASSPWDRRSSYNEQFF | TGTGCCAGCAGCCCCTGGGACAGGCGCAGCTCCTACAATGAGCAGTTCTTC
. | . | TRBJ1-2 | TRBV5-6 | CASSRSTSGNYGYTF | TGTGCCAGCAGTCGATCCACCTCAGGGAACTATGGCTACACCTTC
. | . | TRBJ1-3 | TRBV27 | CASSLSGGSGNTIYF | TGTGCCAGCAGTTTATCGGGGGGCTCTGGAAACACCATATATTTT
. | TRBD1 | TRBJ1-2 | TRBV25-1 | CASSEAGGNYGYTF | TGTGCCAGCAGTGAGGCAGGGGGCAACTATGGCTACACCTTC
. | . | TRBJ2-1 | TRBV28 | CASNLGDPRNEQFF | TGTGCCAGCAACCTAGGGGACCCACGCAATGAGCAGTTCTTC
. | TRBD1 | TRBJ1-1 | TRBV6-6 | CASSPTGTEAFF | TGTGCCAGCAGTCCGACAGGGACTGAAGCTTTCTTT
. | TRBD1 | TRBJ2-7 | TRBV4-1 | CASSQTGGPGTYEQYF | TGCGCCAGCAGCCAAACAGGGGGCCCGGGAACCTACGAGCAGTACTTC
. | . | TRBJ1-2 | TRBV18 | CASSPGVYSFGYTF | TGTGCCAGCTCACCCGGCGTCTATTCTTTCGGCTACACCTTC
. | TRBD1 | TRBJ2-3 | TRBV15 | CATSLGQNTDTQYF | TGTGCCACCAGCCTGGGACAGAACACAGATACGCAGTATTTT